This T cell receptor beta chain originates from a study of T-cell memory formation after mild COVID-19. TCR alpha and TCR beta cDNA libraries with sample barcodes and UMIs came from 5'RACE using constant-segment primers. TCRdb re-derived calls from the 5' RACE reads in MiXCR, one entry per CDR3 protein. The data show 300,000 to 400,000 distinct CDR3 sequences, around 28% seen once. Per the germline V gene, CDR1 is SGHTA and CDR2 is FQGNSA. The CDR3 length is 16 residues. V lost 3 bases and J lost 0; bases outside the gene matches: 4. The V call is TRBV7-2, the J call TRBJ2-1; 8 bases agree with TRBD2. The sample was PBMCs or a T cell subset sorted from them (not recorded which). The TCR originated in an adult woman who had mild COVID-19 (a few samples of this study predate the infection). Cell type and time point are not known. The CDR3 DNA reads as TGTGCCAGCAGCTTCACTAGCGGCACCTCCTACAATGAGCAGTTCTTC. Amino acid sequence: CASSFTSGTSYNEQFF.